What follows are 20 T cell receptor beta chains derived from one specimen sequenced in a study of PD-L1 blockade in urothelial cancer (dated by TCRdb to between 2016 and 2019). Library preparation used the immunoSEQ multiplex PCR assay. TCRdb limited this immuneACCESS table to in-frame rearrangements with V and J called. A share of clones is missing; checked studies link under half to unresolved V genes, and the rest is unexplained. The sample table records tens of thousands of clones; roughly 80% of these occur just once. 8.8% of the sample rests with the top ten. The time point label on this specimen signifies: peripheral blood 6 weeks after treatment start. The sequencing here drew on PBMCs, taken around atezolizumab (anti-PD-L1) treatment. These TCRs come from a man between 65 and 79 years old with urothelial cancer.

V and J are TRBV27 and TRBJ2-1; D perhaps matches TRBD1 (5 bases). Per germline, CDR1 MNHEY and CDR2 SMNVEV (reference sequence). V lost 4 bases to trimming and J lost 8 bases, with 6 bases between them. The CDR3 runs 11 residues. This chain's CDR3 is CASSWGYEQFF. CDR3 DNA: TGTGCCAGCAGTTGGGGCTATGAGCAGTTCTTC.

This clone was picked up a small number of times. The V call is TRBV11-2, the J call TRBJ2-1, with 7 nucleotides matching TRBD2. V lost 6 bases to trimming and J lost 1 base; unmatched junction nucleotides: 9. The germline CDR1 and CDR2 sequences are SGHAT and FQNNGV. The CDR3 spans 16 residues. The CDR3: CASRGLLGGSYNEQFF. The CDR3 nucleotides are TGTGCCAGCAGAGGTCTGTTGGGGGGGTCCTACAATGAGCAGTTCTTC. Together with reference TRBV11-2 and TRBJ2-1, the CDR3 gives the full variable domain: EAGVAQSPRYKIIEKRQSVAFWCNPISGHATLYWYQQILGQGPKLLIQFQNNGVVDDSQLPKDRFSAERLKGVDSTLKIQPAKLEDSAVYLCASRGLLGGSYNEQFFGPGTRLTVL.

V gene TRBV7-9 combines with J gene TRBJ2-6; 8 bases are shared with TRBD1. V was clipped by 5 bases and J by 0 bases; unmatched bases: 6. This CDR3 has 17 amino acids. The germline V gene encodes CDR1 SEHNR and CDR2 FQNEAQ (reference sequence). The CDR3 sequence is CASSTGQGYSGANVLTF. The DNA for the CDR3 is TGTGCCAGCAGCACTGGACAGGGATACTCTGGGGCCAACGTCCTGACTTTC.

The genes are TRBV6-6 and TRBJ2-7, with 11 nucleotides matching TRBD2. V was clipped by 0 bases and J by 0 bases; unmatched bases: 1. The CDR3 covers 16 residues. Germline CDR1 reads MNHNY; CDR2 reads SVGAGI (reference sequence). The CDR3 DNA reads TGTGCCAGCAGTTACTCCGGGACTAGCGGCTCCTACGAGCAGTACTTC. It translates to CASSYSGTSGSYEQYF.

In its sample, this clone was seen once. This chain links TRBV2 with TRBJ1-5, with D hard to call. Germline-derived CDR1 and CDR2 are SNHLY and FYNNEI. V was cut by 0 bases and J by 3 bases, with 9 bases left in between. This CDR3 comprises 15 residues. Here the CDR3 reads CASSEASHSNQPQHF. The CDR3 coding sequence is TGTGCCAGCAGTGAAGCGAGTCATTCCAATCAGCCCCAGCATTTT.

The chain uses TRBV28 and TRBJ2-7, with 8 bases that match TRBD1. The CDR3 runs to 14 residues. Germline trimming cut 4 bases from V and 6 bases from J; bases unmatched to any gene: 8. The germline V gene encodes CDR1 MDHEN and CDR2 SYDVKM. CDR3 residues: CASSWPDRASEQYF. The CDR3 DNA sequence: TGTGCCAGCAGTTGGCCGGACAGGGCGAGCGAGCAGTACTTC.

This clone appeared a single time. The genes are TRBV7-8 and TRBJ1-2; 8 bases align to TRBD1. V lost 5 bases, J lost 1 base, and 12 bases stayed unmatched. The CDR3 has 17 amino acids. Per the germline V gene, CDR1 is SGHVS and CDR2 is FQNEAQ. CDR3 protein: CASSASTGVLDNYGYTF. The CDR3 DNA follows: TGTGCCAGCAGCGCCTCGACAGGGGTATTGGATAACTATGGCTACACCTTC. Looking up the rest from reference TRBV7-8 and TRBJ1-2 gives the full variable domain: GAGVSQSPRYKVAKRGQDVALRCDPISGHVSLFWYQQALGQGPEFLTYFQNEAQLDKSGLPSDRFFAERPEGSVSTLKIQRTQQEDSAVYLCASSASTGVLDNYGYTFGSGTRLTVV.

The V call is TRBV2, the J call TRBJ2-1; TRBD2 matches at 10 bases. Looked up from germline, CDR1 is SNHLY and CDR2 is FYNNEI. The length of the CDR3 is 12 residues. V dropped 8 bases and J dropped 11; count of bases not matched to a gene: 6. As DNA, the CDR3 is TGTGCCAGCCAGCGGGAGGGCCCCCAGCAGTTCTTC. Residues: CASQREGPQQFF.

The J gene is TRBJ1-2, the V gene TRBV9; no firm D call. Trimming left V 0 bases short and J 8 bases short, with 17 bases between. The CDR3 runs 15 residues. Germline CDR1 and CDR2: SGDLS and YYNGEE. Here the CDR3 DNA reads TGTGCCAGCAGCGTAGGCTCAGCCCTCGAGGAAGGCTACACCTTC. Translated, it gives CASSVGSALEEGYTF. The variable domain in full, completed from reference TRBV9 and TRBJ1-2, reads DSGVTQTPKHLITATGQRVTLRCSPRSGDLSVYWYQQSLDQGLQFLIQYYNGEERAKGNILERFSAQQFPDLHSELNLSSLELGDSALYFCASSVGSALEEGYTFGSGTRLTVV.

This clone was detected only once. The chain links TRBV7-8 to TRBJ1-1; D might be TRBD1 (5 bases). This CDR3 has 13 residues. With 5 bases removed from V and 1 base from J, the gap between germline ends came to 8 bases. Germline-derived CDR1 and CDR2 are SGHVS and FQNEAQ. CDR3 coding DNA: TGTGCCAGCAGCACAGACAGGAACACTGAAGCTTTCTTT. Residues: CASSTDRNTEAFF.

This clone occurred a few times. The chain joins TRBV5-5 to TRBJ2-3; D gene ambiguous. CDR1 is SGHKS and CDR2 is YYEKEE in the germline V gene (reference sequence). The V and J ends lost 2 bases and 2 bases respectively, with 12 bases between them. This CDR3 is 15 amino acids long. The CDR3 DNA sequence: TGTGCCAGCAGCTTTTACACGTTAACCACAGATACGCAGTATTTT. Translation gives CASSFYTLTTDTQYF.

V gene TRBV11-1 combines with J gene TRBJ2-2; D is ambiguous. Per the germline V gene, CDR1 is SGHAT and CDR2 is FQDESV (reference sequence). There are 14 residues in the CDR3. With 11 bases removed from V and 2 bases from J, the gap between germline ends came to 15 bases. DNA of the CDR3: TGTGCCTCCCGGTATGAACCAAACACCGGGGAGCTGTTTTTT. Translating gives CASRYEPNTGELFF.

The chain uses TRBV30 and TRBJ1-2, with a possible D match to TRBD1 (5 bases). This CDR3 spans 13 amino acids. CDR1 is GTSNPN and CDR2 is SVGIG in the germline V gene (reference sequence). Trimming removed 2 bases at V and 8 bases at J, with 15 bases between. CDR3 coding DNA: TGTGCCTGGAGTAGCCTGGGGGAGGTGGGCTACACCTTC. Residues: CAWSSLGEVGYTF.

The chain links TRBV6-6 to TRBJ1-4; possibly TRBD1 for D (5 bases). Germline lookup yields CDR1 MNHNY and CDR2 SVGAGI (reference sequence). The CDR3 runs 16 residues. The V end was cut by 7 bases, the J end by 3 bases, with 18 bases between. CDR3 nucleotide sequence: TGTGCCAGCATACACACCCAGGGAGGAGCTAATGAAAAACTGTTTTTT. Translation gives CASIHTQGGANEKLFF.

The rearrangement links TRBV5-6 to TRBJ2-7; D may be TRBD1 (5 bases). CDR3 length equals 12 residues. Trimming stripped 3 bases from V and 4 bases from J, with 8 bases between. Germline V CDR1 and CDR2: SGHDT, YYEEEE. CDR3 in amino acids: CASSSGFYEQYF. DNA of the CDR3: TGTGCCAGCAGCTCAGGGTTTTACGAGCAGTACTTC.

This clone was counted a single time. This chain joins TRBV2 and TRBJ2-5; D gene ambiguous. V was trimmed by 7 bases and J by 2 bases, leaving 8 bases between them. This CDR3 is built from 12 residues. The germline V gene has CDR1 SNHLY and CDR2 FYNNEI. CDR3 sequence (DNA): TGTGCCAGCACAACAGAACAAGAGACCCAGTACTTC. The encoded protein is CASTTEQETQYF. Full variable domain (remainder filled in from reference TRBV2 and TRBJ2-5): EPEVTQTPSHQVTQMGQEVILRCVPISNHLYFYWYRQILGQKVEFLVSFYNNEISEKSEIFDDQFSVERPDGSNFTLKIRSTKLEDSAMYFCASTTEQETQYFGPGTRLLVL.

The rearrangement uses TRBV2 and TRBJ2-2, with 10 bases lining up with TRBD1. Germline V CDR1 and CDR2: SNHLY, FYNNEI. The V segment lost 8 bases and the J segment 6 bases; nucleotides outside the gene matches: 6. The CDR3 length is 14 residues. CDR3 residues: CASGGDRGAGELFF. CDR3 DNA sequence: TGTGCCAGCGGGGGGGACAGGGGAGCCGGGGAGCTGTTTTTT.

V and J are TRBV6-5 and TRBJ1-1; maybe TRBD1 (5 bases). The CDR3 sequence is 14 residues long. The V gene's germline CDR1 is MNHEY and CDR2 SVGAGI. V shed 2 bases and J shed 6 bases, with 13 bases lying between them. The CDR3 loop reads CASSYGRATPEAFF. For the CDR3, the DNA is TGTGCCAGCAGTTACGGCAGGGCTACTCCTGAAGCTTTCTTT.

This clone appeared a few times. The same CDR3 is also encoded by other DNA sequences in this sample. This chain links TRBV15 with TRBJ2-5, with 8 bases identical to TRBD1. The CDR3 contains 14 residues. V dropped 1 base and J dropped 2; count of bases not matched to a gene: 0. Germline assignment: CDR1 LNHNV and CDR2 YYDKDF (reference sequence). As DNA, the CDR3 is TGTGCCACCAGCAGAGGGACAGGGCAAGAGACCCAGTACTTC. Protein: CATSRGTGQETQYF.

The rearrangement uses TRBV9 and TRBJ1-4; the D is unclear. Trimming removed 4 bases at V and 8 bases at J, with 15 bases between. The CDR3 is made up of 14 amino acids. CDR1 is SGDLS and CDR2 is YYNGEE in the germline V gene. The CDR3 loop reads CASSLSPGGEKLFF. CDR3 bases: TGTGCCAGCAGCTTATCACCGGGTGGGGAAAAACTGTTTTTT.